This TCR beta chain was recovered during a study of T cell changes during pregnancy in multiple sclerosis. This clone occurred once. Data came from immunoSEQ multiplex PCR; TCRdb stores just in-frame clones and leaves some out. There are around 26,000 clones in the sample; around 86% occur only once, and less than 15% lies in the top ten. The CDR3 contains 15 residues. J was trimmed by 10 bases and V by 5 bases; bases with no gene match: 12. Germline V gives CDR1 MNHNS, CDR2 SASEGT. The sequencing here drew on CD8+ T cells from peripheral blood mononuclear cells, taken in the first trimester of pregnancy. The receptor was derived from a female donor in good health, enrolled as a control in a pregnancy study. The chain is built from TRBV6-1 and TRBJ1-3; 9 bases align to TRBD1. CDR3 nucleotides: TGTGCCAGCAGTTTAACAGGGGGCTCGGTAAAAACCATATATTTT. Residues: CASSLTGGSVKTIYF.